The rows below give T cell receptor beta chains drawn from one sample of a study of blood T cells in healthy people across ages. One entry per CDR3 protein, called by TCRdb with MiXCR from the 5' RACE reads. The sample gives fewer than 900,000 distinct CDR3 sequences, around 34% of which show up once; approximately 13% is in the top ten. The sample consisted of blood. These receptors all stem from a man between 18 and 35 years old in good health. Each CDR3 is given with its conserved first and last residue. Fields, in order: clone size, D gene, J gene, V gene, CDR3 DNA, CDR3 protein. A D gene is named only where the DNA matches it firmly. Size tells how often a clone was seen (once, few, many) or the class of an expanded clone, and some rows leave it out.

size: -; D: TRBD1; J: TRBJ2-4; V: TRBV14; DNA: TGTGCCAGCAGCCACTTGACAGGGGGCTTGACCAAAAACATTCAGTACTTC; CDR3: CASSHLTGGLTKNIQYF
size: -; D: TRBD2; J: TRBJ2-5; V: TRBV20-1; DNA: TGCAGTGCTAGAAGACTAGCGGGGGGGGTGGGGGAAGAGACCCAGTACTTC; CDR3: CSARRLAGGVGEETQYF
size: many; D: -; J: TRBJ2-5; V: TRBV4-1; DNA: TGCGCCAGCAGCCTTTTACGGGGTCAGACCCAGTACTTC; CDR3: CASSLLRGQTQYF
size: -; D: TRBD2; J: TRBJ2-1; V: TRBV20-1; DNA: TGCAGTGCTAGCTCCAGCGGGGGGGGAGGCTCCTACAATGAGCAGTTCTTC; CDR3: CSASSSGGGGSYNEQFF
size: -; D: TRBD2; J: TRBJ2-1; V: TRBV7-2; DNA: TGTGCCAGCAGCCCAGGCGTCGGGGGGGCCTACAATGAGCAGTTCTTC; CDR3: CASSPGVGGAYNEQFF
size: -; D: TRBD1; J: TRBJ2-7; V: TRBV4-1; DNA: TGCGCCAGCAGCCAAGCTTCGGACAGGGACGAGCAGTACTTC; CDR3: CASSQASDRDEQYF
size: -; D: -; J: TRBJ1-2; V: TRBV7-2; DNA: TGTGCCAGCAGGTTAGGCGTCCGATCACCCTATGGCTACACCTTC; CDR3: CASRLGVRSPYGYTF
size: -; D: -; J: TRBJ2-5; V: TRBV21-1; DNA: TGTGCCAGCAGCAAAGCGACCCTCCAGCAGGGGCCCATGAGGGCCCAGTACTTC; CDR3: CASSKATLQQGPMRAQYF
size: many; D: -; J: TRBJ2-1; V: TRBV20-1; DNA: TGCAGTGCTAGGGCCCCCGTGGATGAGCAGTTCTTC; CDR3: CSARAPVDEQFF
size: -; D: -; J: TRBJ1-5; V: TRBV18; DNA: TGTGCCAGCTCAGGCCTTGCAGGGGAAGATCAGCCCCAGCATTTT; CDR3: CASSGLAGEDQPQHF
size: few; D: TRBD2; J: TRBJ2-2; V: TRBV10-3; DNA: TGTGCCATCAGTTCCACTAGCGGGGGGAGCACCGGGGAGCTGTTTTTT; CDR3: CAISSTSGGSTGELFF
size: many; D: -; J: TRBJ2-3; V: TRBV7-2; DNA: TGTGCCAGCAGTCCTCGCCCAGATACGCAGTATTTT; CDR3: CASSPRPDTQYF
size: -; D: -; J: TRBJ1-1; V: TRBV11-2; DNA: TGTGCCAGCAGCTTAGATTGGGGGGGGGTGACGGACACTGAAGCTTTCTTT; CDR3: CASSLDWGGVTDTEAFF
size: -; D: TRBD1; J: TRBJ1-4; V: TRBV5-5; DNA: TGTGCCAGCAGCTCACAGGGGGTCTGGGAAAAACTGTTTTTT; CDR3: CASSSQGVWEKLFF
size: -; D: -; J: TRBJ1-3; V: TRBV5-5; DNA: TGTGCCAGCAGCTTGATTTGGAGCTCTGGAAACACCATATATTTT; CDR3: CASSLIWSSGNTIYF